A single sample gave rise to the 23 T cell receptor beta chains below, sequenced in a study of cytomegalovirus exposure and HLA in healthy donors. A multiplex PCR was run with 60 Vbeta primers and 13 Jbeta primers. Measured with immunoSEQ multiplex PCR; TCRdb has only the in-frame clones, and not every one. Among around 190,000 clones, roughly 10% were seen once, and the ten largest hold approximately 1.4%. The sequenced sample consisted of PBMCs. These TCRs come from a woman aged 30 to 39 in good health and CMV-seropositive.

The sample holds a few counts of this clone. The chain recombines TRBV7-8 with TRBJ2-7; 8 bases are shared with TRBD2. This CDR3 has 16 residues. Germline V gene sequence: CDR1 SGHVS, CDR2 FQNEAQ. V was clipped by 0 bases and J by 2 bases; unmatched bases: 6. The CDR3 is CASSLAWGREAYEQYF. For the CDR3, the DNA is TGTGCCAGCAGCTTAGCGTGGGGGCGGGAGGCCTACGAGCAGTACTTC. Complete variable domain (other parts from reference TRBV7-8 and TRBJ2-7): GAGVSQSPRYKVAKRGQDVALRCDPISGHVSLFWYQQALGQGPEFLTYFQNEAQLDKSGLPSDRFFAERPEGSVSTLKIQRTQQEDSAVYLCASSLAWGREAYEQYFGPGTRLTVT.

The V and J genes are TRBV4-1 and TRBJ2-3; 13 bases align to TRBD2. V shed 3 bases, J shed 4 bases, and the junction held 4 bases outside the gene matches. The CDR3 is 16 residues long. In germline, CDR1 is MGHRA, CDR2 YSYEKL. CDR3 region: CASSHRTSGSSDTQYF. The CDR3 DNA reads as TGCGCCAGCAGCCACCGGACTAGCGGGAGTTCAGATACGCAGTATTTT.

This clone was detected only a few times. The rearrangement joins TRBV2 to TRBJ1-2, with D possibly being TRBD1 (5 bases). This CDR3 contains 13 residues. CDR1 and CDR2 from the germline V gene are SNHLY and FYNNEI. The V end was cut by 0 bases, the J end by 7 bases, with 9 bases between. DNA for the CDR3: TGTGCCAGCAGTGAAGCATTGGGGGGTGGCTACACCTTC. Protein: CASSEALGGGYTF.

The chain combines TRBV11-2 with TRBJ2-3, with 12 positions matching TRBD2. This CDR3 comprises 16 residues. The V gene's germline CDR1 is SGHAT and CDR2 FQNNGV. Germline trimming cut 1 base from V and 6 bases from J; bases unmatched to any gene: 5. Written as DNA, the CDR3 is TGTGCCAGCAGCTTAGGGGCTAGCGGGAGGGTTGATACGCAGTATTTT. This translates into CASSLGASGRVDTQYF.

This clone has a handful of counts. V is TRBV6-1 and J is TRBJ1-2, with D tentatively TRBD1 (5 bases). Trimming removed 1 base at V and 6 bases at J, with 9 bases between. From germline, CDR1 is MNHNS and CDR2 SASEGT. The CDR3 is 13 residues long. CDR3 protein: CASSEEEGDGYTF. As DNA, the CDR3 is TGTGCCAGCAGTGAAGAGGAAGGGGATGGCTACACCTTC.

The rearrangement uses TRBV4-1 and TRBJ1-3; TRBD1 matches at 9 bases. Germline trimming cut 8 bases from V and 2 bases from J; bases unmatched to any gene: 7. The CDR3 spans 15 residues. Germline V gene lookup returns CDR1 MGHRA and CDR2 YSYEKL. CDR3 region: CASGGDRDPGNTIYF. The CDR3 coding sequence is TGCGCCAGCGGTGGGGACAGGGACCCTGGAAACACCATATATTTT.

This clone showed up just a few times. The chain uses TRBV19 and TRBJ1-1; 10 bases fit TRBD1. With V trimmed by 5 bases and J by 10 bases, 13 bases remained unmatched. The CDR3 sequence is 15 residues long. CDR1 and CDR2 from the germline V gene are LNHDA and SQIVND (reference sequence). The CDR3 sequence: CASSRDRDRGTGAFF. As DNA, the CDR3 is TGTGCCAGTAGTCGCGACCGGGACAGGGGAACGGGAGCTTTCTTT.

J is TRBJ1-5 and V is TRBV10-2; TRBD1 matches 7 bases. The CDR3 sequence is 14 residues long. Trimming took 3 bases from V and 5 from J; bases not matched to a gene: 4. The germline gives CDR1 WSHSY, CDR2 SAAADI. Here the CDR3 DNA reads TGCGCCAGCAGTGACCAGGGGGAGGATCAGCCCCAGCATTTT. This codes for CASSDQGEDQPQHF.

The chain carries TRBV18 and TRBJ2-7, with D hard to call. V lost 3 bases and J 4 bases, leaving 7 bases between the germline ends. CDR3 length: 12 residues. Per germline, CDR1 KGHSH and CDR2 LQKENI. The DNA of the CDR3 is TGTGCCAGCTCACCTGATGAGTACGAGCAGTACTTC. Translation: CASSPDEYEQYF.

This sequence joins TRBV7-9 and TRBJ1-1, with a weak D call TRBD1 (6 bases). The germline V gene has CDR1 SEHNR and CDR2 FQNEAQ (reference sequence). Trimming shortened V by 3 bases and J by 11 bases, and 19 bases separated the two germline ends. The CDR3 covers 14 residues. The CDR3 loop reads CASSFVGAGPGAFF. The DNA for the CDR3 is TGTGCCAGCAGCTTTGTGGGGGCAGGTCCGGGGGCTTTCTTT.

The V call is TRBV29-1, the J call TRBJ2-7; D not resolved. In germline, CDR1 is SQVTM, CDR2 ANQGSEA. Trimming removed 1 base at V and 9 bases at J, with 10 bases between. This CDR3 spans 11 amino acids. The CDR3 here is CSVEVSSAQYF. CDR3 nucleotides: TGCAGCGTTGAAGTCTCTAGTGCGCAGTACTTC.

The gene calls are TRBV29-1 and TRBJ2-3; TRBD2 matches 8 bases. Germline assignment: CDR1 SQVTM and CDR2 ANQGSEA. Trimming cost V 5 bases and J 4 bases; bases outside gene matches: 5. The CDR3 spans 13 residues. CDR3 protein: CSVRGGRADTQYF. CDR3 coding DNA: TGCAGCGTTCGGGGGGGGAGAGCAGATACGCAGTATTTT.

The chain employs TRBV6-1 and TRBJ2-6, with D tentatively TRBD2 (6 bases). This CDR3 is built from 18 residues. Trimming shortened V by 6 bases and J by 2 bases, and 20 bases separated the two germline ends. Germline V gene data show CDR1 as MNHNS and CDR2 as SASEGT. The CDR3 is CASREPGLHPAGANVLTF. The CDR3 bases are TGTGCCAGCAGGGAACCGGGACTTCACCCCGCTGGGGCCAACGTCCTGACTTTC.

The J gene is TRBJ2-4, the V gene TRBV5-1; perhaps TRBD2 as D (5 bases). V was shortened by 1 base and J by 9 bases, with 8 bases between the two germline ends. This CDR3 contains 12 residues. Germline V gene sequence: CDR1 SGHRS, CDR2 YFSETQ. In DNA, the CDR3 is TGCGCCAGCAGCTTGAGCGAGGGCATTCAGTACTTC. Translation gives CASSLSEGIQYF.

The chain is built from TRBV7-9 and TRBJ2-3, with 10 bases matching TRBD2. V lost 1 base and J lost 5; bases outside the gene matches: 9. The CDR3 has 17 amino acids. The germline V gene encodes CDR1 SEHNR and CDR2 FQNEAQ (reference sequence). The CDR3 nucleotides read TGTGCCAGCAGCTTAGTCGCTAGCGGGGGCCAGAAAGATACGCAGTATTTT. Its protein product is CASSLVASGGQKDTQYF.

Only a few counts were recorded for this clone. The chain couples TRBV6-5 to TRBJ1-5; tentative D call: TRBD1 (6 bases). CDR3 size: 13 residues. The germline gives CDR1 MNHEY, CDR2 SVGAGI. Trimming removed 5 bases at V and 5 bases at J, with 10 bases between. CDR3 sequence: CASSPWTDQPQHF. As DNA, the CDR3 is TGTGCCAGCAGTCCGTGGACAGATCAGCCCCAGCATTTT.

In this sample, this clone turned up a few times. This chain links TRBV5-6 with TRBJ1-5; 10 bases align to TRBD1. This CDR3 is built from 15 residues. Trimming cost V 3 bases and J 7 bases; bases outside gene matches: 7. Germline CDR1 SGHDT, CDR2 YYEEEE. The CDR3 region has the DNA TGTGCCAGCAGCTGGACCGGACAGGGGGGACAGCCCCAGCATTTT. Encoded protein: CASSWTGQGGQPQHF. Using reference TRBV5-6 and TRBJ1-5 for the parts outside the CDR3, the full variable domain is DAGVTQSPTHLIKTRGQQVTLRCSPKSGHDTVSWYQQALGQGPQFIFQYYEEEERQRGNFPDRFSGHQFPNYSSELNVNALLLGDSALYLCASSWTGQGGQPQHFGDGTRLSIL.

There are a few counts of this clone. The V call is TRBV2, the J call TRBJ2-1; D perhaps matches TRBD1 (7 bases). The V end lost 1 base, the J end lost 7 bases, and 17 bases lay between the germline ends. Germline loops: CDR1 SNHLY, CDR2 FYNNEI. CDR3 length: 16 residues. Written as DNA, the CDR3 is TGTGCCAGCAGTGAAGAGAGAGTGGCAGGGGGGAATGAGCAGTTCTTC. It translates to CASSEERVAGGNEQFF.

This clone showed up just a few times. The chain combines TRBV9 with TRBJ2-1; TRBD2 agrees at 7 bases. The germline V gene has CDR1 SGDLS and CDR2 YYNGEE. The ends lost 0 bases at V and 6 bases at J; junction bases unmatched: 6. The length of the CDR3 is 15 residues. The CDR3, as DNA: TGTGCCAGCAGCGTAGGAGAGCGGGGCCTCAATGAGCAGTTCTTC. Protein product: CASSVGERGLNEQFF. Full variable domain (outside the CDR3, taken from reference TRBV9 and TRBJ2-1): DSGVTQTPKHLITATGQRVTLRCSPRSGDLSVYWYQQSLDQGLQFLIQYYNGEERAKGNILERFSAQQFPDLHSELNLSSLELGDSALYFCASSVGERGLNEQFFGPGTRLTVL.

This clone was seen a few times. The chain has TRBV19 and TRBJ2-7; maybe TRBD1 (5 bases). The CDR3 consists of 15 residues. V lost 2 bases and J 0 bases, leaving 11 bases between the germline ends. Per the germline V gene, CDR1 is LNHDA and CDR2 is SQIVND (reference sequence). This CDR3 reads CASSITSGNSYEQYF. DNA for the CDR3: TGTGCCAGTAGTATAACGTCAGGGAACTCCTACGAGCAGTACTTC.

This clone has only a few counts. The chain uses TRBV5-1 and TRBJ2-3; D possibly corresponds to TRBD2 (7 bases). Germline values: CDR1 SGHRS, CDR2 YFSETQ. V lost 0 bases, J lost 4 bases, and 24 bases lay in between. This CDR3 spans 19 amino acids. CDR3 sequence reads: CASSLAGPSRGGGADTQYF. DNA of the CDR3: TGCGCCAGCAGCTTGGCCGGCCCCTCCCGCGGAGGGGGGGCAGATACGCAGTATTTT.

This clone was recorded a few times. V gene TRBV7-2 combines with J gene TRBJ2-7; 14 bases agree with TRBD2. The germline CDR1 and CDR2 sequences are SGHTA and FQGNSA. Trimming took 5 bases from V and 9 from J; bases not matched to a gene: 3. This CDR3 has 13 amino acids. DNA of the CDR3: TGTGCCAGCAGCCAAGGACTAGCGGGAGGGCAGTACTTC. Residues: CASSQGLAGGQYF.

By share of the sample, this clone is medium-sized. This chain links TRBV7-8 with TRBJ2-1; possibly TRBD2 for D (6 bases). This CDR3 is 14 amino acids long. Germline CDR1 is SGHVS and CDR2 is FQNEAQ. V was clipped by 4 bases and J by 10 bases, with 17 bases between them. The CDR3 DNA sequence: TGTGCCAGCAGCTGCGGGCTGGAGGGACCCGAGCAGTTCTTC. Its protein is CASSCGLEGPEQFF.